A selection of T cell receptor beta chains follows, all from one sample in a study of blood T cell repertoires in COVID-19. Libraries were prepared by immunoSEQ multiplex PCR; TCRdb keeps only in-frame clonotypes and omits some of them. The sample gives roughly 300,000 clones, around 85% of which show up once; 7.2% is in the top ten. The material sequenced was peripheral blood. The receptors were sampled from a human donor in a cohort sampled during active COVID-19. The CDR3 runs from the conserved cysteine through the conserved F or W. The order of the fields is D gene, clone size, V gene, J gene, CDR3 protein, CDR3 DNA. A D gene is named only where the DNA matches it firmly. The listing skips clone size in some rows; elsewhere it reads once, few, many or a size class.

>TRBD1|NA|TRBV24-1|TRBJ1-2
CATRDRVGGYTF
TGTGCCACCCGGGACAGGGTAGGAGGCTACACCTTC
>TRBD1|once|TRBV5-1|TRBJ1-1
CASSITGGEPTEAFF
TGCGCCAGCAGCATTACAGGGGGCGAGCCCACTGAAGCTTTCTTT
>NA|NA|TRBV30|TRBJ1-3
CAWSNKNSGNTIYF
TGTGCCTGGAGTAATAAAAACTCTGGAAACACCATATATTTT
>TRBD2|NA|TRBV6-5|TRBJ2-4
CASQQAGVNIQYF
TGTGCCAGCCAACAAGCGGGGGTAAACATTCAGTACTTC
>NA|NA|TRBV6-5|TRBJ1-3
CATLATYSRNTIYF
TGTGCCACCCTCGCGACCTATTCCAGGAACACCATATATTTT
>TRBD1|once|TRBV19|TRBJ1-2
CASQRQGSGYTF
TGTGCCAGTCAAAGACAGGGAAGCGGCTACACCTTC
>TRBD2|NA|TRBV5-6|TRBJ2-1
CASTLGGTRVYEQFF
TGTGCCAGCACCCTGGGGGGGACTAGGGTCTATGAGCAGTTCTTC
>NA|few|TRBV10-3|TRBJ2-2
CAIATATTGELFF
TGTGCCATCGCGACAGCAACAACCGGGGAGCTGTTTTTT
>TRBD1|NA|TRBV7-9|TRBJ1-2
CASSLGQGGYGYTF
TGTGCCAGCAGCTTAGGGCAGGGGGGTTATGGCTACACCTTC
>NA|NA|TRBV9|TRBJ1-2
CASSVGYGYTF
TGTGCCAGCAGCGTCGGCTATGGCTACACCTTC
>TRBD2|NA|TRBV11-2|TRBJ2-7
CASSLPPRGGVFREQYF
TGTGCCAGCAGCTTACCCCCGAGGGGAGGGGTTTTTCGCGAGCAGTACTTC
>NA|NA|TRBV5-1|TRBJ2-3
CASSSDGASTDTQYF
TGCGCCAGCAGCTCCGATGGGGCCAGCACAGATACGCAGTATTTT
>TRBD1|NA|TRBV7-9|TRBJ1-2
CASSRGLGYTF
TGTGCCAGCTCAAGGGGGCTTGGCTACACCTTC
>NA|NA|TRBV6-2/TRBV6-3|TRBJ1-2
CASSSQGTNYGYTF
TGTGCCAGCAGTTCGCAGGGTACTAACTATGGCTACACCTTC
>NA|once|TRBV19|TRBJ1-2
CASSIGGSQNYGYTF
TGTGCCAGTAGTATAGGAGGGAGCCAAAACTATGGCTACACCTTC
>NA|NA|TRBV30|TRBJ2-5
CAWSVPAGRETQYF
TGTGCCTGGAGTGTACCGGCAGGGCGGGAGACCCAGTACTTC
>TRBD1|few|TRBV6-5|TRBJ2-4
CASSYGTGPNIQYF
TGTGCCAGCAGTTACGGGACAGGCCCGAACATTCAGTACTTC
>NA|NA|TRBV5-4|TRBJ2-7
CASSLPLQGEQYF
TGTGCCAGCAGCTTGCCACTGCAGGGGGAGCAGTACTTC
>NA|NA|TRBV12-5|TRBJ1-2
CASGFTGYYGYTF
TGTGCTAGTGGTTTTACAGGTTACTATGGCTACACCTTC
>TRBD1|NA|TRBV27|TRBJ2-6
CASSYRGSGANVLTF
TGTGCCAGCAGTTACAGGGGTTCTGGGGCCAACGTCCTGACTTTC
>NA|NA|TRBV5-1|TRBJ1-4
CASSRQEGVNEKLFF
TGCGCCAGCAGCCGCCAAGAGGGGGTGAATGAAAAACTGTTTTTT
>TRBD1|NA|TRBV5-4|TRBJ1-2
CASSLRGTGLTGGYTF
TGTGCCAGCAGCTTGCGGGGGACAGGGCTTACGGGTGGCTACACCTTC
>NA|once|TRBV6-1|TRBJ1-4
CASSEWGWSMAGWIEEKLFF
TGTGCCAGCAGTGAATGGGGATGGTCGATGGCGGGATGGATTGAAGAAAAACTGTTTTTT
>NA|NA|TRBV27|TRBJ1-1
CASSLNFWGRFNTEAFF
TGTGCCAGCAGTTTAAATTTTTGGGGGCGCTTTAACACTGAAGCTTTCTTT
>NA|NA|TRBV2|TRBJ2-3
CASVVAESTDTQYF
TGTGCCAGCGTTGTTGCAGAAAGCACAGATACGCAGTATTTT
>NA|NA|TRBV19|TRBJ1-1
CASRSVINTEAFF
TGTGCCAGTAGGTCAGTAATAAACACTGAAGCTTTCTTT
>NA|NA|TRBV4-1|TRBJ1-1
CASSPTGPGTEAFF
TGCGCCAGCAGCCCGACAGGACCCGGCACTGAAGCTTTCTTT
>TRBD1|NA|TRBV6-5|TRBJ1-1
CASSYSGTGLGTEAFF
TGTGCCAGCAGTTACTCGGGGACAGGGTTGGGGACTGAAGCTTTCTTT
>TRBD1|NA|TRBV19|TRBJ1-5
CASSPTGGQVQPQHF
TGTGCCAGTAGCCCGACAGGGGGTCAAGTTCAGCCCCAGCATTTT
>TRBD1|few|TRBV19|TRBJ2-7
CASSVQGDEQYF
TGTGCCAGTAGTGTCCAGGGGGACGAGCAGTACTTC
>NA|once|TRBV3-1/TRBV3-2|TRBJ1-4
CASSQERGRASKLFF
TGTGCCAGCAGCCAAGAGAGAGGAAGAGCTTCAAAACTGTTTTTT
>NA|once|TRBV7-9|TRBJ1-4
CASSFGRAEKLFF
TGTGCCAGCAGCTTTGGGAGGGCAGAAAAACTGTTTTTT
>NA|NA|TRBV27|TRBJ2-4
CASSLSRLIAKNIQYF
TGTGCCAGCAGTTTATCTCGGTTAATAGCCAAAAACATTCAGTACTTC
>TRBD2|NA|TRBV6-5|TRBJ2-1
CASSLAGGYNEQFF
TGTGCCAGCAGTCTAGCGGGGGGGTACAATGAGCAGTTCTTC
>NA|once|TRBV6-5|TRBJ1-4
CASSLGLLSEKLFF
TGTGCCAGCAGTTTAGGACTTCTGAGTGAAAAACTGTTTTTT
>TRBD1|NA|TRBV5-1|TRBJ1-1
CASSSYPGQGLRGAFF
TGCGCCAGCAGCTCGTACCCGGGACAGGGGCTCAGGGGAGCTTTCTTT
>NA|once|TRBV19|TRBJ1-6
CASSIGQGNNSPLHF
TGTGCCAGTAGTATAGGCCAGGGTAATAATTCACCCCTCCACTTT
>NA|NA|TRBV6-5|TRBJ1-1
CATLLGGSLAFF
TGTGCCACCCTGCTCGGGGGAAGTTTGGCTTTCTTT
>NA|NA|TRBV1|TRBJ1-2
CTSSRPGGYGYTF
TGCACCAGCAGCCGACCAGGGGGCTATGGCTACACCTTC
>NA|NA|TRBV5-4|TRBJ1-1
CASSSAGAGMNTEAFF
TGTGCCAGCAGCTCAGCAGGGGCGGGCATGAACACTGAAGCTTTCTTT
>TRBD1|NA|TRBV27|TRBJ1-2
CASSSPGQSFYGYTF
TGTGCCAGCAGTTCGCCGGGACAGAGCTTCTATGGCTACACCTTC
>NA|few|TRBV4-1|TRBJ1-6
CASSATGSSYNSPLHF
TGCGCCAGCAGCGCGACAGGAAGCTCCTATAATTCACCCCTCCACTTT
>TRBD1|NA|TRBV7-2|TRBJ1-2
CASSTGGLTTYGYTF
TGTGCCAGCAGCACAGGGGGCCTCACGACCTATGGCTACACCTTC
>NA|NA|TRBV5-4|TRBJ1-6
CASSLWEVTPLHF
TGTGCCAGCAGCTTGTGGGAGGTGACACCCCTCCACTTT
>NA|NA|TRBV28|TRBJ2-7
CASSLGRGSYEQYF
TGTGCCAGCAGTTTGGGCAGGGGCTCCTACGAGCAGTACTTC
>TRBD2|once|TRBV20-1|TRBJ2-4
CSARRGDIQYF
TGCAGTGCTAGACGGGGGGACATTCAGTACTTC
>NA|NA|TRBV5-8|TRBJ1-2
CASSLGAANYGYTF
TGTGCCAGCAGCTTGGGTGCAGCTAACTATGGCTACACCTTC
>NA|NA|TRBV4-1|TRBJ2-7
CASSQDVRGYYEQYF
TGCGCCAGCAGCCAAGATGTCCGGGGGTACTACGAGCAGTACTTC
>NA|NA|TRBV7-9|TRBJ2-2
CASSGLTGLDPGELFF
TGTGCCAGCAGCGGCCTCACAGGGCTCGATCCCGGGGAGCTGTTTTTT